The 10 T cell receptor beta chains listed next were all sequenced from one sample in a study of blood T cell repertoires in COVID-19. The protocol was immunoSEQ multiplex PCR, while the TCRdb copy is restricted to in-frame clones and leaves out a portion. This sample has about 250,000 clones, with 75% to 90% found just once. Material: peripheral blood. The source is a young woman with active or convalescent COVID-19.

The chain is built from TRBV28 and TRBJ1-2, with a possible D match to TRBD1 (6 bases). Trimming pared 7 bases from V and 4 bases from J, leaving 16 bases between. This CDR3 region has 14 residues. Per the germline V gene, CDR1 is MDHEN and CDR2 is SYDVKM. The CDR3 DNA reads TGTGCCAGCAAACAGGCGGGGGCGGGCTATGGCTACACCTTC. Translating gives CASKQAGAGYGYTF.

This clone has only a few counts. The chain links TRBV9 to TRBJ2-7; D is possibly TRBD1 (6 bases). The CDR3 runs 14 residues. With 3 bases removed from V and 2 bases from J, the gap between germline ends came to 12 bases. The germline V gene encodes CDR1 SGDLS and CDR2 YYNGEE. The CDR3 protein is CASSAWDTAYEQYF. CDR3 nucleotide sequence: TGTGCCAGCAGCGCTTGGGACACCGCCTACGAGCAGTACTTC.

This chain uses TRBV5-4 with TRBJ2-7; TRBD1 agrees at 8 bases. This CDR3 contains 15 residues. Unmatched junction bases numbered 5, after V lost 2 bases and J lost 1 base. CDR1 and CDR2 from the germline V gene are SGHNT and YYREEE (reference sequence). The DNA of the CDR3 is TGTGCCAGCAGCTTTTCTGGGACAGGTTCCTACGAGCAGTACTTC. It is translated as CASSFSGTGSYEQYF.

V and J are TRBV28 and TRBJ1-1; D not resolved. CDR3 length: 12 amino acids. Germline V gene lookup returns CDR1 MDHEN and CDR2 SYDVKM. Between the trimmed V and J ends, which lost 2 bases and 7 bases, there was a span of 8 bases. The CDR3 spells CASSLRSREAFF. The CDR3 DNA follows: TGTGCCAGCAGTTTAAGGAGTCGTGAAGCTTTCTTT.

The rearrangement joins TRBV5-5 to TRBJ1-2; D may be TRBD1 (5 bases). Trimming pared 6 bases from V and 1 base from J, leaving 13 bases between. Germline loops: CDR1 SGHKS, CDR2 YYEKEE (reference sequence). The CDR3 is 14 amino acids. The CDR3 DNA is TGTGCCAGCAAAAGGGGAGGGTTTAACTATGGCTACACCTTC. Its translation: CASKRGGFNYGYTF.

V usage is TRBV28 and J usage is TRBJ1-6; D is perhaps TRBD1 (6 bases). Germline V gene data show CDR1 as MDHEN and CDR2 as SYDVKM. The germline V and J ends were trimmed by 4 bases and 7 bases, with 17 bases remaining between them. The CDR3 sequence is 16 residues long. CDR3 DNA sequence: TGTGCCAGCAGTTCGTCAACCGGGACACTCAATTCACCCCTCCACTTT. This translates into CASSSSTGTLNSPLHF.

This rearrangement joins TRBV7-9 to TRBJ1-4, with D perhaps TRBD1 (5 bases). The V and J ends lost 5 bases and 7 bases respectively, with 14 bases between them. The CDR3 has 14 amino acids. Germline V gene data show CDR1 as SEHNR and CDR2 as FQNEAQ (reference sequence). The CDR3 sequence: CASSRGTSGEKLFF. CDR3 coding DNA: TGTGCCAGCAGCCGCGGGACGTCAGGTGAAAAACTGTTTTTT.

This chain joins TRBV2 and TRBJ2-5, with no clear D. The CDR3 is made up of 13 amino acids. CDR1 SNHLY and CDR2 FYNNEI come from the germline V gene. V was shortened by 8 bases and J by 0 bases, with 10 bases between the two germline ends. This CDR3 reads CASGPEYQETQYF. CDR3 bases: TGTGCCAGCGGGCCAGAGTACCAAGAGACCCAGTACTTC.

Here the CDR3 reads CASSLDREIYNEQFF. CDR3 nucleotide sequence: TGTGCCAGCAGCTTAGACAGGGAAATCTACAATGAGCAGTTCTTC. The J gene is TRBJ2-1, the V gene TRBV7-2, with D possibly being TRBD1 (6 bases). V lost 1 base and J 3 bases, leaving 10 bases between the germline ends. The germline gives CDR1 SGHTA, CDR2 FQGNSA. The CDR3 extends over 15 amino acids.

This clone was seen a few times. The rearrangement uses TRBV11-3 and TRBJ1-1; D uncertain. Trimming left V 3 bases short and J 1 base short, with 6 bases between. This CDR3 contains 13 residues. CDR1 is SGHNT, CDR2 YENEEA, per germline. In nucleotides, the CDR3 is TGTGCCAGCAGCTTGTCCCGGAACACTGAAGCTTTCTTT. Protein product: CASSLSRNTEAFF.